These 20 T cell receptor beta chains share one sample of origin, sequenced in a study of sequential checkpoint blockade in melanoma. The assay was immunoSEQ multiplex PCR, and TCRdb's table has in-frame clones only and misses some. Seen here are 5,500 to 7,000 clones, over 20% observed once, and the top ten hold around 10%. The treatment denotes: randomized to nivolumab then ipilimumab (arm A) or the reverse (arm B). Sequences were derived from tumor tissue (inferred from file names), sampled from a patient given nivolumab and ipilimumab in sequence. The source is a human donor with melanoma.

This clone was recorded many times. Here the CDR3 reads CASSSPWGGDSGANVLTF. The CDR3 DNA follows: TGTGCCAGCAGCTCTCCCTGGGGGGGGGACTCTGGGGCCAACGTCCTGACTTTC. V usage is TRBV11-3 and J usage is TRBJ2-6, with 7 positions matching TRBD2. In germline, CDR1 is SGHNT, CDR2 YENEEA. The CDR3 has 18 residues. V dropped 4 bases and J dropped 0; count of bases not matched to a gene: 9. Filled out from reference TRBV11-3 and TRBJ2-6, the complete variable domain reads EAGVVQSPRYKIIEKKQPVAFWCNPISGHNTLYWYLQNLGQGPELLIRYENEEAVDDSQLPKDRFSAERLKGVDSTLKIQPAELGDSAVYLCASSSPWGGDSGANVLTFGAGSRLTVL.

The chain recombines TRBV11-3 with TRBJ1-4; D unresolved. Trimming pared 3 bases from V and 8 bases from J, leaving 13 bases between. The CDR3 is 14 amino acids. Germline V CDR1 and CDR2: SGHNT, YENEEA. For the CDR3, the DNA is TGTGCCAGCAGCTTCGTACCCACTAGGGAAAAACTGTTTTTT. Its translation is CASSFVPTREKLFF.

This rearrangement joins TRBV23-1 to TRBJ2-7; the D is unclear. TRBV23-1 is an open reading frame, and its role is uncertain. CDR3 length: 13 residues. Trimming cost V 6 bases and J 3 bases, with 12 bases left between them. The CDR3 here is CASSQEVSYEQYF. The CDR3 coding sequence is TGCGCCAGCAGCCAAGAAGTGAGCTACGAGCAGTACTTC.

This clone was observed a handful of times. This rearrangement joins TRBV6-8 to TRBJ2-1; the D gene is possibly TRBD2 (5 bases). V was clipped by 5 bases and J by 2 bases, with 16 bases between them. The CDR3 has 16 residues. Germline V CDR1 and CDR2: MNHGY, SAAAGT. The CDR3 sequence is CASSSGLRGTYNEQFF. In DNA, the CDR3 is TGTGCCAGCAGTAGCGGCCTTAGAGGCACCTACAATGAGCAGTTCTTC.

This chain links TRBV15 with TRBJ2-2; D might be TRBD1 (5 bases). There are 17 residues in the CDR3. The germline V gene has CDR1 LNHNV and CDR2 YYDKDF (reference sequence). V lost 0 bases and J lost 3, with 14 bases in between. CDR3 in amino acids: CATSRDRRQGYTGELFF. In DNA, the CDR3 is TGTGCCACCAGCAGAGATCGGCGGCAGGGATACACCGGGGAGCTGTTTTTT.

This CDR3 reads CASIPLGGTTDTQYF. As DNA, the CDR3 is TGTGCCAGCATCCCCCTCGGGGGAACCACAGATACGCAGTATTTT. The chain joins TRBV6-8 to TRBJ2-3; D may be TRBD2 (6 bases). The germline V gene encodes CDR1 MNHGY and CDR2 SAAAGT. The length of the CDR3 is 15 residues. V was cut by 7 bases and J by 2 bases, with 16 bases left in between.

In this sample, this clone turned up many times. The rearrangement links TRBV11-3 to TRBJ2-2, with 12 nucleotides matching TRBD1. The CDR3 runs 15 residues. Trimming cost V 2 bases and J 8 bases; bases outside gene matches: 3. Germline CDR1 reads SGHNT; CDR2 reads YENEEA. The CDR3 reads CASSLMGQGAGELFF. The CDR3 bases are TGTGCCAGCAGCTTAATGGGACAGGGGGCTGGGGAGCTGTTTTTT.

The V and J genes are TRBV6-8 and TRBJ2-1, with TRBD2 matching over 10 bases. The CDR3 consists of 18 residues. CDR1 is MNHGY and CDR2 is SAAAGT in the germline V gene. Unmatched junction bases numbered 7, after V lost 0 bases and J lost 2 bases. The CDR3 sequence: CASSYSMASGRTYNEQFF. CDR3 bases: TGTGCCAGCAGTTACTCGATGGCTAGCGGGAGAACCTACAATGAGCAGTTCTTC.

The V gene is TRBV11-3, the J gene TRBJ2-1; 8 positions match TRBD2. The V and J ends lost 6 bases and 4 bases, in that order; junction bases with no gene match: 8. Germline assignment: CDR1 SGHNT and CDR2 YENEEA. The CDR3 spans 15 residues. The CDR3 protein is CASRSGTSRYNEQFF. CDR3 DNA sequence: TGTGCCAGCAGGTCCGGGACTAGTAGGTACAATGAGCAGTTCTTC.

CDR3 nucleotides: TGTGCCAGCTCAATTGGACTAGCGGGGATAAATGAGCAGTTCTTC. The encoded protein is CASSIGLAGINEQFF. The V gene is TRBV18, the J gene TRBJ2-1, with 12 positions matching TRBD2. Germline trimming cut 5 bases from V and 7 bases from J; bases unmatched to any gene: 6. Germline loops: CDR1 KGHSH, CDR2 LQKENI. The CDR3 is made up of 15 amino acids.

The genes are TRBV30 and TRBJ2-6, with D unresolved. Germline CDR1 reads GTSNPN; CDR2 reads SVGIG (reference sequence). The V end lost 3 bases, the J end lost 1 base, and 4 bases lay between the germline ends. The CDR3 extends over 13 amino acids. Written as DNA, the CDR3 is TGTGCCTGGAGGAGATCTGGGGCCAACGTCCTGACTTTC. This gives the protein CAWRRSGANVLTF.

This clone was counted only a few times. This sequence joins TRBV9 and TRBJ2-2; D is perhaps TRBD2 (5 bases). This CDR3 is 17 amino acids long. V was trimmed by 5 bases and J by 6 bases, leaving 23 bases between them. Germline CDR1 and CDR2: SGDLS and YYNGEE. The CDR3 coding sequence is TGTGCCAGCAGTGAAGCGCTTCGAGGGAGAGTATCCGGGGAGCTGTTTTTT. Protein product: CASSEALRGRVSGELFF.

This chain connects TRBV11-3 to TRBJ1-3; TRBD1 is a possible D gene (6 bases). The CDR3 runs 15 residues. Trimming left V 0 bases short and J 8 bases short, with 14 bases between. Per the germline V gene, CDR1 is SGHNT and CDR2 is YENEEA. CDR3: CASSLESRGWDTIYF. In DNA, the CDR3 is TGTGCCAGCAGCTTAGAGTCCAGGGGCTGGGACACCATATATTTT.

This clone was recorded a few times. The V gene is TRBV15, the J gene TRBJ2-1; tentatively, D is TRBD2 (6 bases). This CDR3 contains 17 residues. Per germline, CDR1 LNHNV and CDR2 YYDKDF (reference sequence). Between the trimmed V and J ends, which lost 3 bases and 7 bases, there was a span of 22 bases. CDR3 amino acids: CATSRAMGLTWFNEQFF. The CDR3 DNA follows: TGTGCCACCAGCAGGGCGATGGGACTGACTTGGTTTAATGAGCAGTTCTTC.

The rearrangement uses TRBV28 and TRBJ1-2, with no clear D. This CDR3 has 14 residues. The ends were cut back, 5 bases at V and 0 bases at J, with 10 bases in the middle. Germline CDR1 MDHEN, CDR2 SYDVKM. DNA for the CDR3: TGTGCCAGCAGTACACCACGGTCTAACTATGGCTACACCTTC. Protein product: CASSTPRSNYGYTF.

The V and J genes are TRBV19 and TRBJ1-2, with D tentatively TRBD1 (5 bases). Germline V CDR1 and CDR2: LNHDA, SQIVND (reference sequence). The CDR3 contains 13 residues. The V end lost 8 bases, the J end lost 3 bases, and 13 bases lay between the germline ends. The CDR3 loop reads CASFGGAHYGYTF. Written as DNA, the CDR3 is TGTGCCAGTTTCGGGGGAGCCCACTATGGCTACACCTTC.

V gene TRBV28 combines with J gene TRBJ2-1; 11 bases agree with TRBD2. The CDR3 loop spans 18 amino acids. With V trimmed by 5 bases and J by 6 bases, 15 bases remained unmatched. The germline V gene encodes CDR1 MDHEN and CDR2 SYDVKM. DNA for the CDR3: TGTGCCAGCAGTCCTAGACTAGCGGGATACTGGGCGGCCAATGAGCAGTTCTTC. It specifies CASSPRLAGYWAANEQFF.

This rearrangement joins TRBV6-8 to TRBJ2-1, with 10 positions matching TRBD2. Germline V CDR1 and CDR2: MNHGY, SAAAGT. The J segment lost 0 bases and the V segment lost 6 bases, leaving 11 bases of the junction unmatched. The CDR3 extends over 18 amino acids. The CDR3 spells CASSPTAGGPGSYNEQFF. The DNA for the CDR3 is TGTGCCAGCAGCCCCACAGCGGGAGGGCCGGGCTCCTACAATGAGCAGTTCTTC.

This chain connects TRBV18 to TRBJ2-2; 7 nucleotides align to TRBD1. Germline lookup yields CDR1 KGHSH and CDR2 LQKENI. The CDR3 length is 15 residues. V lost 3 bases, J lost 3 bases, and 4 bases stayed unmatched. The CDR3 loop reads CASSPKGGDTGELFF. CDR3 sequence (DNA): TGTGCCAGCTCACCGAAAGGGGGCGACACCGGGGAGCTGTTTTTT. The whole variable domain, remainder taken from reference TRBV18 and TRBJ2-2, is NAGVMQNPRHLVRRRGQEARLRCSPMKGHSHVYWYRQLPEEGLKFMVYLQKENIIDESGMPKERFSAEFPKEGPSILRIQQVVRGDSAAYFCASSPKGGDTGELFFGEGSRLTVL.

CDR3 sequence reads: CASSYSGGTIDYTF. CDR3 nucleotides: TGTGCCAGCAGTTACTCGGGGGGGACAATCGACTACACCTTC. This chain links TRBV6-8 with TRBJ1-2; D is perhaps TRBD1 (6 bases). The ends were cut back, 0 bases at V and 10 bases at J, with 15 bases in the middle. The CDR3 covers 14 residues. Looked up from germline, CDR1 is MNHGY and CDR2 is SAAAGT.